Shown below are 16 T cell receptor beta chains from a single sample sequenced in a study of identical twins (dated by TCRdb to the mid-2010s). Library creation used 5' RACE. For sequencing, an Illumina HiSeq 2000 was employed. Using fastp trimming at Q25 and MiXCR clonotype assembly, TCRdb reanalyzed the public sequencing data and kept in-frame beta chains. Identical CDR3 proteins give one entry, which carries the most common genes and DNA. The sample yields 500,000 to 600,000 distinct CDR3 sequences; about 20% were counted once. The top ten constitute around 0.9% of the sample. Separately, the same data were catalogued under a study of T cells expressing NK-cell markers.

Source material: CD4+ T cells sorted from blood. The source of these receptors is a woman aged 18 to 35 in good health.

This clonotype was found a few times. The chain recombines TRBV27 with TRBJ2-1, with no clear D. With 1 base removed from V and 15 bases from J, the gap between germline ends came to 13 bases. Per germline, CDR1 MNHEY and CDR2 SMNVEV (reference sequence). The CDR3 is 12 residues long. CDR3 protein: CASSLYKRRVFF. DNA of the CDR3: TGTGCCAGCAGTTTATATAAGCGACGTGTGTTCTTC.

There are a few counts of this clonotype. The gene calls are TRBV20-1 and TRBJ2-3, with D perhaps TRBD2 (6 bases). Germline CDR1 and CDR2: DFQATT and SNEGSKA (reference sequence). The CDR3 contains 14 residues. Trimming took 5 bases from V and 0 from J, leaving 12 bases between them. The CDR3 spells CSALDYSSTDTQYF. CDR3 sequence (DNA): TGCAGTGCTCTGGACTACTCTAGCACAGATACGCAGTATTTT.

In this sample, this clonotype turned up many times. The chain has TRBV12-3 or TRBV12-4 and TRBJ2-3; maybe TRBD2 (6 bases). This CDR3 contains 15 residues. V shed 5 bases and J shed 8 bases, with 20 bases lying between them. The CDR3 loop reads CASSPDRDSPITQYF. CDR3 nucleotides: TGTGCCAGCAGTCCCGACCGGGACTCCCCCATTACGCAGTATTTT.

This chain links TRBV6-2 or TRBV6-3 with TRBJ2-3; D call uncertain. V lost 2 bases to trimming and J lost 10 bases, with 7 bases between them. Germline V gene lookup returns CDR1 MNHEY and CDR2 SVGEGT. The CDR3 totals 11 residues. The CDR3 here is CASSYGDPQYF. The DNA for the CDR3 is TGTGCCAGCAGTTACGGGGATCCGCAGTATTTT.

The rearrangement uses TRBV6-4 and TRBJ1-1; tentatively, D is TRBD1 (6 bases). The germline V gene has CDR1 MRHNA and CDR2 SNTAGT. Trimming pared 6 bases from V and 8 bases from J, leaving 16 bases between. The CDR3 runs 13 residues. Here the CDR3 DNA reads TGTGCCAGCAGCCGGGGCGCTGGGACAGAAGCTTTCTTT. This translates into CASSRGAGTEAFF.

The CDR3 nucleotides are TGTGCCAGCAGCCCCCCCAGACTGAGCAATGAGCAGTTCTTC. Translating gives CASSPPRLSNEQFF. This sequence joins TRBV3-1 and TRBJ2-1; D gene ambiguous. CDR3 length: 14 residues. V gave up 4 bases and J gave up 6 bases, with 13 bases separating them. Germline CDR1 reads LGHDT; CDR2 reads YNNKEL (reference sequence).

This clonotype was counted at least ten times. V and J are TRBV5-1 and TRBJ2-7; D unclear. CDR1 is SGHRS and CDR2 is YFSETQ in the germline V gene. V was clipped by 6 bases and J by 3 bases, with 7 bases between them. The CDR3 covers 11 residues. CDR3 in amino acids: CASKESYEQYF. Here the CDR3 DNA reads TGCGCCAGCAAGGAGAGCTACGAGCAGTACTTC.

This clonotype was detected a few times. J is TRBJ2-1 and V is TRBV2; 10 bases are a match to TRBD2. Germline loops: CDR1 SNHLY, CDR2 FYNNEI. The CDR3 is 16 residues long. Trimming at V came to 7 bases and at J to 4 bases, leaving 10 bases not matched to a gene. For the CDR3, the DNA is TGTGCCAGCACCGACATGGGGACTAGCGTATACAATGAGCAGTTCTTC. Amino acid sequence: CASTDMGTSVYNEQFF. Complete variable domain (other parts from reference TRBV2 and TRBJ2-1): EPEVTQTPSHQVTQMGQEVILRCVPISNHLYFYWYRQILGQKVEFLVSFYNNEISEKSEIFDDQFSVERPDGSNFTLKIRSTKLEDSAMYFCASTDMGTSVYNEQFFGPGTRLTVL.

There are many counts of this clonotype. J is TRBJ2-6 and V is TRBV20-1, with TRBD1 as a possible D gene (6 bases). Germline V gene lookup returns CDR1 DFQATT and CDR2 SNEGSKA (reference sequence). V lost 0 bases, J lost 0 bases, and 24 bases lay in between. The CDR3 is made up of 21 amino acids. The CDR3 DNA is TGCAGTGCTAGAGATCTCGTAGCAGGGGCAGCTCCCTTCTCTGGGGCCAACGTCCTGACTTTC. Protein: CSARDLVAGAAPFSGANVLTF.

The gene calls are TRBV7-6 and TRBJ2-2; 9 bases align to TRBD2. Germline V gene data show CDR1 as SGHVS and CDR2 as FNYEAQ. V trimming: 3 bases; J trimming: 3 bases; junction bases outside the gene matches: 5. This CDR3 is 16 amino acids long. The CDR3: CASSLLAGVDTGELFF. Here the CDR3 DNA reads TGTGCCAGCAGCTTGTTAGCGGGAGTCGACACCGGGGAGCTGTTTTTT.

This sequence joins TRBV7-9 and TRBJ1-1; D unresolved. The CDR3 sequence is 15 residues long. V was cut by 1 base and J by 0 bases, with 9 bases left in between. Per the germline V gene, CDR1 is SEHNR and CDR2 is FQNEAQ (reference sequence). DNA for the CDR3: TGTGCCAGCAGCTTAGTGGTATCGATGAACACTGAAGCTTTCTTT. This codes for CASSLVVSMNTEAFF.

This clonotype has more than one count but fewer than ten. The V gene is TRBV20-1, the J gene TRBJ2-1, with D possibly matching TRBD1 (5 bases). Between the trimmed V and J ends, which lost 6 bases and 9 bases, there was a span of 12 bases. The CDR3 consists of 11 residues. Germline V CDR1 and CDR2: DFQATT, SNEGSKA (reference sequence). CDR3 region: CSAPKGIEQFF. CDR3 coding DNA: TGCAGTGCCCCCAAGGGGATTGAGCAGTTCTTC.

This chain connects TRBV27 to TRBJ2-7; D is possibly TRBD1 (6 bases). V was cut by 4 bases and J by 0 bases, with 13 bases left in between. This CDR3 comprises 15 residues. Germline CDR1 MNHEY, CDR2 SMNVEV (reference sequence). CDR3 sequence: CASSYLTGSSYEQYF. CDR3 bases: TGTGCCAGCAGTTACCTGACAGGTTCCTCCTACGAGCAGTACTTC.

This clonotype was picked up many times. This chain connects TRBV20-1 to TRBJ2-1; D is possibly TRBD2 (5 bases). The CDR3 runs to 12 residues. Deletions cut 3 bases from V and 6 bases from J, with 9 bases between. Germline V CDR1 and CDR2: DFQATT, SNEGSKA (reference sequence). The CDR3 sequence: CSARTDSNEQFF. CDR3 nucleotides: TGCAGTGCTAGGACGGACTCCAATGAGCAGTTCTTC.

The table lists this clonotype with a few counts. V is TRBV5-1 and J is TRBJ2-7; possibly TRBD2 for D (6 bases). Germline CDR1 reads SGHRS; CDR2 reads YFSETQ. V dropped 4 bases and J dropped 6 bases, with 23 bases sitting between them. This CDR3 region has 16 residues. The chain's CDR3 is CASSRDPGLSFGEQYF. DNA of the CDR3: TGCGCCAGCAGCCGCGATCCGGGACTCTCTTTCGGCGAGCAGTACTTC. Drawing the rest from reference TRBV5-1 and TRBJ2-7, the complete variable domain is KAGVTQTPRYLIKTRGQQVTLSCSPISGHRSVSWYQQTPGQGLQFLFEYFSETQRNKGNFPGRFSGRQFSNSRSEMNVSTLELGDSALYLCASSRDPGLSFGEQYFGPGTRLTVT.

This clonotype was detected many times. The V and J genes are TRBV20-1 and TRBJ2-7, with a possible D match to TRBD1 (6 bases). Germline V gives CDR1 DFQATT, CDR2 SNEGSKA (reference sequence). V lost 5 bases and J lost 3, with 17 bases in between. The CDR3 covers 14 residues. The CDR3 DNA is TGCAGTGCTGGCTCTCAGGGGATTGGCTACGAGCAGTACTTC. Translation: CSAGSQGIGYEQYF.